Included here is one TCR beta chain sequence, with context. As yet, its antigen is unknown. These data come from a study of type 1 regulatory T cells. Study-wide context: This in vitro CD4 product, T-allo10, is enriched for Tr1 cells and alloantigen-specific. Study conclusions and caveats: Tr1 cells had a more restricted TCR repertoire than non-Tr1 cells.

MiXCR, run by TCRdb on the reads, gives a single entry per CDR3 protein. The sample holds about 62,000 distinct CDR3 sequences, 60% to 80% seen once. There are 15 residues in the CDR3. V shed 3 bases, J shed 5 bases, and the junction held 6 bases outside the gene matches. Germline CDR1 reads SGHKS; CDR2 reads YYEKEE (reference sequence). The TCR was taken from a human donor in good health. Sequences were obtained from cultured non-Tr1 T cells, either the whole culture or a sorted T cell fraction (not recorded which). V usage is TRBV5-5 and J usage is TRBJ1-5, with 9 positions matching TRBD1. In nucleotides, the CDR3 is TGTGCCAGCAGCTCAACAGGGGGCGAGGATCAGCCCCAGCATTTT. This translates into CASSSTGGEDQPQHF.